This record covers a single T cell receptor beta chain. The V and J ends lost 0 bases and 5 bases respectively, with 15 bases between them. The germline gives CDR1 WNHNN, CDR2 SYGVQD (reference sequence). The CDR3 is made up of 16 amino acids. This sample is part of a study of blood T cell repertoires in COVID-19. Overall study: Spain, Italy and the United States supplied samples that represented acute and convalescent COVID-19. PBMCs, B-cell-depleted T cells, or T cells provided the cDNA or gDNA that made up the material.

As originally analysed: Estimation of nucleated cell counts was performed using reference gene primer amplification. Measured with immunoSEQ multiplex PCR; TCRdb has only the in-frame clones, and not every one. V and J calls and clone size are copied from that table; D and trimming were computed from the DNA. The sample yields over 250,000 clones, approximately 85% seen once. Sequenced input: peripheral blood. The chain joins TRBV10-1 to TRBJ2-3; D gene uncertain. This clonotype was sampled from an older woman with acute or convalescent COVID-19. CDR3 nucleotides: TGCGCCAGCAGTGAGTCCTCCGCTAGAGGTAGAGATACGCAGTATTTT. Residues: CASSESSARGRDTQYF.